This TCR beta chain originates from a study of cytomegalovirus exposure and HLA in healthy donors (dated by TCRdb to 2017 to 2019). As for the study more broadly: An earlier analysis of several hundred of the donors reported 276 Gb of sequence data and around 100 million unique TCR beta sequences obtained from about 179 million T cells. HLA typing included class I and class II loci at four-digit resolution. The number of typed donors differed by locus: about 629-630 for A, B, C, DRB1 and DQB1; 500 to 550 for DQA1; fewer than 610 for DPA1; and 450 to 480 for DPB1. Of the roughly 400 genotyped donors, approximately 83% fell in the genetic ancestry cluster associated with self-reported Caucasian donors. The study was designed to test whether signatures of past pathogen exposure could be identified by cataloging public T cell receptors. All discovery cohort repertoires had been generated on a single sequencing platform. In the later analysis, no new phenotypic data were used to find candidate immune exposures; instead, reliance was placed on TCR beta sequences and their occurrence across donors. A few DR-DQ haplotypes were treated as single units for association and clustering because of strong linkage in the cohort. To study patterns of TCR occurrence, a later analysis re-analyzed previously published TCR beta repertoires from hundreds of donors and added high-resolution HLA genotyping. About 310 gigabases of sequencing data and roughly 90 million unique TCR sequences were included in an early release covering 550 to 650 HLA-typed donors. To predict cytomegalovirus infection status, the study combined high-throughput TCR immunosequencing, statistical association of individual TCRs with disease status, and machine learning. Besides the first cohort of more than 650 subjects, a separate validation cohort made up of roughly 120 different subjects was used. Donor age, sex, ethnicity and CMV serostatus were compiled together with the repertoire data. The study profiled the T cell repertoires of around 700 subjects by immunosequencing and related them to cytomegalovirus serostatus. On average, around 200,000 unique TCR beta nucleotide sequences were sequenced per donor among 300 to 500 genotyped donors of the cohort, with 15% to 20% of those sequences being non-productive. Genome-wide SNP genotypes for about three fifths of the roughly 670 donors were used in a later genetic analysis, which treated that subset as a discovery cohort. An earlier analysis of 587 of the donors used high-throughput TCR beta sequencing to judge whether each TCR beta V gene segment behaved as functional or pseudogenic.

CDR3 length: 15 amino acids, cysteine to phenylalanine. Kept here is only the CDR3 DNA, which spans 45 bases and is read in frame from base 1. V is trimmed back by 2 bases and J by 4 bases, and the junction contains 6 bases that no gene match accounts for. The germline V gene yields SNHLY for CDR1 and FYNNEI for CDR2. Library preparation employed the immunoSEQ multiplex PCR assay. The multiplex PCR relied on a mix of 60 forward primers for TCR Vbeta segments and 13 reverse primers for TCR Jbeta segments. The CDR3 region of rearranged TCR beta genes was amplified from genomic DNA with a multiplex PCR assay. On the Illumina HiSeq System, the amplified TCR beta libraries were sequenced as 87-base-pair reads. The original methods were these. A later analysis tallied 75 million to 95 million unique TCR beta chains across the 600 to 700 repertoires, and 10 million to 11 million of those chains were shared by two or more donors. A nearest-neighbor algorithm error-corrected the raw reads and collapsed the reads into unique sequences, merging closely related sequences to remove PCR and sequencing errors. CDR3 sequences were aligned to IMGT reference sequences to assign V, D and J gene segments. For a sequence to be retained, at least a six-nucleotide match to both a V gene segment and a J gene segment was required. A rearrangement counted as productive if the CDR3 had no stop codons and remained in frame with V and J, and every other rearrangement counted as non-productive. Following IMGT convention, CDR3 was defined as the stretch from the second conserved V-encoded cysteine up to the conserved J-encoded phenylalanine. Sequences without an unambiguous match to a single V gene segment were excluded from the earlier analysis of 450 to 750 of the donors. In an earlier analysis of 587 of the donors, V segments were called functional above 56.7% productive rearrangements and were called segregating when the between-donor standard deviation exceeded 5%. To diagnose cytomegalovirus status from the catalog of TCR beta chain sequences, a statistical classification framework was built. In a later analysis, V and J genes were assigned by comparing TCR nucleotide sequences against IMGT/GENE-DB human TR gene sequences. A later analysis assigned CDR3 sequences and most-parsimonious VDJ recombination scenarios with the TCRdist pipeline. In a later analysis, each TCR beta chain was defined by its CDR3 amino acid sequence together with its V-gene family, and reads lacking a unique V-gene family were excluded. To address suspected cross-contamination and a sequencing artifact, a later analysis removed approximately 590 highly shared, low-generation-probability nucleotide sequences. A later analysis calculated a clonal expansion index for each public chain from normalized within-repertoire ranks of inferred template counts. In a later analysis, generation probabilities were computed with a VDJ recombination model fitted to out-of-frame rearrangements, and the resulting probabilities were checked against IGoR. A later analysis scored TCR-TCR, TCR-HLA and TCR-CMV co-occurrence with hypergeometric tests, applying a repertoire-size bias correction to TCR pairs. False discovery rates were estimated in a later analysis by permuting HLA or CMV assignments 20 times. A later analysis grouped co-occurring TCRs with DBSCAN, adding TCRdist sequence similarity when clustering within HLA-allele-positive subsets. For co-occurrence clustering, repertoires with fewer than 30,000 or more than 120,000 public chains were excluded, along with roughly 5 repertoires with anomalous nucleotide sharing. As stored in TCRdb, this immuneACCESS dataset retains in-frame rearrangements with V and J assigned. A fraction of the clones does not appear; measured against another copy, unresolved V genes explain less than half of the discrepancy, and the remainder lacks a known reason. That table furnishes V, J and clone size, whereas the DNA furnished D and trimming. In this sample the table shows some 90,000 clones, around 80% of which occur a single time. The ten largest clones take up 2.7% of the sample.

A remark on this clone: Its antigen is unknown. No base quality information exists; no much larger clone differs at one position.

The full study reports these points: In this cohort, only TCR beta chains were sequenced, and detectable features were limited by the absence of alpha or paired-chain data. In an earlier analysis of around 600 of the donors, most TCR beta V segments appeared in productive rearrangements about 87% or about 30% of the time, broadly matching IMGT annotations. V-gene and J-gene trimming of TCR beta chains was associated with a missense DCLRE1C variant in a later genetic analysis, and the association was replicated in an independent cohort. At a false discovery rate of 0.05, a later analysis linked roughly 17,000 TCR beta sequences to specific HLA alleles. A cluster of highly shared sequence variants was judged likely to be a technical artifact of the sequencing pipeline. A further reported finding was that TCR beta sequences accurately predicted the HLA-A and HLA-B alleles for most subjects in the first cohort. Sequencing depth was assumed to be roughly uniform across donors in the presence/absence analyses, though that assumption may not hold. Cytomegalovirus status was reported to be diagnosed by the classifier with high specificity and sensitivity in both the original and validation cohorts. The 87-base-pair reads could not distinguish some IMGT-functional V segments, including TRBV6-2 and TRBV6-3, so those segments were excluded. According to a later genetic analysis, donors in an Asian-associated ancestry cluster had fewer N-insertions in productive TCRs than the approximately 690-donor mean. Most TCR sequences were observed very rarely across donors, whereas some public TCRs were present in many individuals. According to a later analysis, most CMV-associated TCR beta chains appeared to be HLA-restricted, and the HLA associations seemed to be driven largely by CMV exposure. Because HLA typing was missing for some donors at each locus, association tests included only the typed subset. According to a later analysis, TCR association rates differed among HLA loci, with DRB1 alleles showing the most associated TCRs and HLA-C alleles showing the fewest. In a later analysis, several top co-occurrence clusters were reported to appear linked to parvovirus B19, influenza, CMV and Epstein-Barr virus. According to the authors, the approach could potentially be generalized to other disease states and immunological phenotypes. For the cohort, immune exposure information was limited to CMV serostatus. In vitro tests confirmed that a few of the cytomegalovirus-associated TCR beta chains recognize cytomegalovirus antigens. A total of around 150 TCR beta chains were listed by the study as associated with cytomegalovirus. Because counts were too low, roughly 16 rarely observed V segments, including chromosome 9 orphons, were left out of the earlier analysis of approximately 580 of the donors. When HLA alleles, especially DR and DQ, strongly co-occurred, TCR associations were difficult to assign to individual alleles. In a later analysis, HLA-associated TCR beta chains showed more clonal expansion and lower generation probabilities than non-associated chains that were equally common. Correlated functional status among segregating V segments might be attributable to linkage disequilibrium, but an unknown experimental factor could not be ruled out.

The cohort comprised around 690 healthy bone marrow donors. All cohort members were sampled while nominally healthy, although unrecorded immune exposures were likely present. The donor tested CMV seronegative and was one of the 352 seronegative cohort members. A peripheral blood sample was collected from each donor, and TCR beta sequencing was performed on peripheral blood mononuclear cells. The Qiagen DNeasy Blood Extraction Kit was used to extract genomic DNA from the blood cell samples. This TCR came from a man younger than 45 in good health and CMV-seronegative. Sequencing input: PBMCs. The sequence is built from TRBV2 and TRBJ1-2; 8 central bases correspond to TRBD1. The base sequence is TGTGCCAGCAGTGAACCCGCCCAGGGGGCCTATGGCTACACCTTC. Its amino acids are CASSEPAQGAYGYTF.